The 2 T cell receptor beta chains reported below all come from one sample, sequenced in a study of Graves' ophthalmopathy and Graves' hyperthyroidism. Amplified material comprised TCR beta CDR3 regions derived from RNA transcripts. The workflow started with a first-round RT-PCR run with HTBI primers and then moved on to a second-round multiplex PCR. Each CDR3 protein gets one entry after TCRdb re-called the multiplex PCR reads with MiXCR. The sample yields around 660,000 distinct CDR3 sequences, 35% to 50% seen once. The specimen was peripheral blood. The receptor set was obtained from an adult man with Graves' ophthalmopathy.

This clonotype was seen at least ten times. V is TRBV7-9 and J is TRBJ1-4; 12 nucleotides agree with TRBD1. Germline CDR1 SEHNR, CDR2 FQNEAQ (reference sequence). J gave up 4 bases and V 4 bases, and 7 bases lay outside the gene matches. The CDR3 has 17 residues. CDR3 amino acids: CASSSGTGGYGNEKLFF. Here the CDR3 DNA reads TGTGCCAGCAGCTCAGGGACAGGGGGCTATGGTAATGAAAAACTGTTTTTT.

The genes are TRBV6-5 and TRBJ1-1; a possible D gene is TRBD1 (5 bases). The CDR3 consists of 14 residues. V dropped 6 bases and J dropped 5 bases, with 16 bases sitting between them. Germline CDR1 and CDR2: MNHEY and SVGAGI. CDR3 nucleotides: TGTGCCAGCAGGAGGGCTAGCGGGGGGACTGAAGCTTTCTTT. Translating it yields CASRRASGGTEAFF.